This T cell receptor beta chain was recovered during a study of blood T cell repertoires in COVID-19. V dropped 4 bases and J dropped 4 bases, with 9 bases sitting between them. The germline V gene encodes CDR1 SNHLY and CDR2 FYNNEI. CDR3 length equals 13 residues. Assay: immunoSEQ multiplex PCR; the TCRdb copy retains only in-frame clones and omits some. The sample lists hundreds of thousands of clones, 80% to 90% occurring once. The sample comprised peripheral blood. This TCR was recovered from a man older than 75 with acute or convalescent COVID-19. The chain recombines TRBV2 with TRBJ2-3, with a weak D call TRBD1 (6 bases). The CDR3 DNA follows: TGTGCCAGCAGTGTCAGGGGTTCAGATACGCAGTATTTT. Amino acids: CASSVRGSDTQYF.